The TCR beta chain described here comes from a study of CD8+ T cells in alopecia areata. At the level of the study: Treated patients received oral tofacitinib, 5 to 10 mg twice daily. The tofacitinib course ran for 6 to 18 months and was followed by 6 months off drug.

V dropped 4 bases and J dropped 4 bases, with 11 bases sitting between them. Germline assignment: CDR1 KGHSH and CDR2 LQKENI. CDR3 length equals 13 residues. Reverse transcribed after extraction, RNA yielded cDNA as the sequencing template. This table comes from immunoSEQ multiplex PCR, and its TCRdb copy is limited to in-frame clones, with some not included. Of about 97,000 clones in the sample, 41% were seen once. Researchers gathered lesional scalp punch biopsies and peripheral blood from patients with alopecia areata. Sorted populations comprised CD4+ and CD8+ T cells obtained from PBMCs. The receptor was isolated from a human donor with alopecia areata. The sequencing sample was made of CD4+ T cells sorted from blood. The rearrangement uses TRBV18 and TRBJ2-7; D is ambiguous. The CDR3 here is CASSRLKLYEQYF. CDR3 DNA: TGTGCCAGCTCACGGTTGAAACTTTACGAGCAGTACTTC. Complete variable domain (other parts from reference TRBV18 and TRBJ2-7): NAGVMQNPRHLVRRRGQEARLRCSPMKGHSHVYWYRQLPEEGLKFMVYLQKENIIDESGMPKERFSAEFPKEGPSILRIQQVVRGDSAAYFCASSRLKLYEQYFGPGTRLTVT.